This entry concerns a single T cell receptor beta chain. Compared with the rest of its sample, this clone is medium-sized (0.01 to 0.1%). Which antigen it targets is not known. No base quality information exists; no much larger clone differs at one position. Inclusive of the bounding cysteine and phenylalanine, the CDR3 is 13 residues long. This entry keeps only the CDR3 DNA: 39 bases, framed from base 1. CDR1 is given as MNHEY and CDR2 as SVGAGI, both from the germline V gene. Trimming takes 6 bases from V and 6 bases from J, and the germline ends sit 14 bases apart. The data belong to a study of OX40 agonist ivuxolimab in advanced cancers. Context from the whole study: Ivuxolimab was an agonistic, fully human IgG2 monoclonal antibody directed against OX40 (CD134), a costimulatory receptor. Among the approximately 50 dose-escalation patients, around 20 had hepatocellular carcinoma, roughly 15 melanoma, 9 renal cell carcinoma and 9 head and neck cancer. The paper reports the monotherapy dose-escalation portion (N of about 56 patients) of the phase I ivuxolimab trial. Partial responses were achieved by three dose-escalation patients, of whom one had hepatocellular carcinoma and two had cutaneous melanoma. Peripheral TCRbeta sequencing was intended to test whether TCR sequence diversity was altered and clonal T-cell expansion was caused by ivuxolimab. A male proportion of roughly 85% and a mean age of 60 years, ranging from about 23 to 90, were recorded for the dose-escalation cohort. Intravenous ivuxolimab was administered to patients every 2 weeks at six dose levels: 0.01, 0.1, 0.3, 1.5, 3 and 10 mg/kg. Prior anti-PD-1, anti-PD-L1 or anti-CTLA-4 therapy was permitted, and checkpoint inhibitors had been received by less than 45% of dose-escalation patients. The research as a whole found: The antigen specificity of the peripheral T cells that underwent clonal expansion was not determined. Clonal expansion of both CD4+ and CD8+ blood T cells was observed from baseline to week 6 at doses 0.1 to 3.0 mg/kg. Partial responders in the 0.1-3.0 mg/kg groups had among the lowest normalized peripheral clonal expansion, especially among CD8+ T cells. Low levels of normalized T-cell clonal expansion were also shown by some nonresponding patients. After ivuxolimab, more expanded clones were found on average in CD8+ T cells than in CD4+ T cells.

Genomic DNA was isolated from the sorted cells so that the TCRbeta CDR3 region could be sequenced. The immunoSEQ Assay was used to sequence the TCRbeta CDR3 regions. Held by TCRdb, this immuneACCESS table contains in-frame sequences only and omits some clones. Under half of the omission traces to an unresolved V gene where checked; the cause of the rest is unknown. The sample has about 50,000 clones on record, roughly nine tenths of them singletons. Roughly 6% of the sample is taken by the ten largest. The trial excluded patients who had a history of autoimmune disease or who were on systemic immunosuppression. Peripheral blood for TCR sequencing was collected from all dose cohorts at baseline, on cycle 4 day 1, and on cycle 7 day 1. Samples were obtained from an open-label, multicenter, first-in-human phase I dose-escalation trial of ivuxolimab. Adults with locally advanced or metastatic head and neck squamous cell, hepatocellular, melanoma or renal cell carcinoma were enrolled in the trial. Before TCR sequencing, CD4+ and CD8+ T cells were separately sorted from peripheral blood.

The sample here was CD4+ or CD8+ T cells sorted from blood, taken in a trial of the OX40 agonist ivuxolimab. The sequence derives from an adult with an advanced solid tumor such as melanoma, head and neck, liver or kidney cancer. The sequence links TRBV6-5 to TRBJ1-2; the D gene cannot be resolved reliably. The CDR3: CASRPQAWDGYTF. The base sequence is TGTGCCAGCAGACCACAAGCCTGGGATGGCTACACCTTC.